The present entry profiles one T cell receptor (beta chain) with its context. Its specificity is unknown. This specimen belongs to a study of cytomegalovirus exposure and HLA in healthy donors. Broader study findings: Certain sequence variants were highly shared and formed a cluster, and this cluster was likely a sequencing artifact.

The primer mix had 60 Vbeta and 13 Jbeta primers. Profiling relied on immunoSEQ multiplex PCR, and the TCRdb table lists in-frame clones only, not all of them. Of fewer than 150,000 clones listed, roughly 80% are singletons. Sample: PBMCs. The sequence was collected from a man aged 30 to 45 in good health and CMV-seronegative.

The CDR3 nucleotides are TGCGCCAGCAGCCGGAACCTAGCGGCTGCCTACAATGAGCAGTTCTTC. This translates into CASSRNLAAAYNEQFF. V usage is TRBV4-3 and J usage is TRBJ2-1; TRBD2 matches at 7 bases. The germline gives CDR1 LGHNA, CDR2 YSLEER. The CDR3 is 16 amino acids. Trimming removed 4 bases from V and 2 bases from J; junction bases left unmatched: 8.